This passage covers 27 T cell receptor beta chains from one sample sequenced in a study of T cell changes during pregnancy in multiple sclerosis. Generated by immunoSEQ multiplex PCR, the TCRdb table keeps only in-frame clones and is missing some. The data hold fewer than 150,000 clones, with about 95% observed a single time. Sequencing was performed on peripheral blood, taken after pregnancy. The receptors derive from a female donor with multiple sclerosis, enrolled in a pregnancy study.

The chain is built from TRBV9 and TRBJ2-1, with 7 nucleotides matching TRBD2. The CDR3 is 16 residues long. Germline lookup yields CDR1 SGDLS and CDR2 YYNGEE. J gave up 0 bases and V 4 bases, and 7 bases lay outside the gene matches. The CDR3 bases are TGTGCCAGCAGCATTCTACGCGGGAGCTCCTACAATGAGCAGTTCTTC. It yields the protein CASSILRGSSYNEQFF.

This chain links TRBV4-3 with TRBJ1-1; tentatively, D is TRBD1 (5 bases). This CDR3 is built from 17 residues. The germline CDR1 and CDR2 sequences are LGHNA and YSLEER. The germline V and J ends were trimmed by 6 bases and 0 bases, with 20 bases remaining between them. For the CDR3, the DNA is TGCGCCAGCAGTACGCAGGGCGTCGGTCTTGTGAACACTGAAGCTTTCTTT. Translating it yields CASSTQGVGLVNTEAFF.

This sequence joins TRBV10-2 and TRBJ2-1; no definite D call. Trimming took off 7 bases at V and 4 bases at J, with 14 bases between the two ends. CDR3 size: 14 residues. Per the germline V gene, CDR1 is WSHSY and CDR2 is SAAADI. CDR3 in DNA: TGCGCCAGCACGCAGACATACCGTTACAATGAGCAGTTCTTC. It is translated as CASTQTYRYNEQFF.

V is TRBV5-1 and J is TRBJ1-2; D gene unclear. CDR1 and CDR2 (germline): SGHRS, YFSETQ. The CDR3 is 13 amino acids. V was shortened by 0 bases and J by 8 bases, with 11 bases between the two germline ends. The DNA of the CDR3 is TGCGCCAGCAGCTTGGACGGGGTTGGGGGCTACACCTTC. Translation gives CASSLDGVGGYTF.

The V gene is TRBV19, the J gene TRBJ2-7; the D gene is possibly TRBD2 (6 bases). The CDR3 sequence is 16 residues long. Per germline, CDR1 LNHDA and CDR2 SQIVND (reference sequence). Trimming left V 3 bases short and J 5 bases short, with 20 bases between. CDR3 in DNA: TGTGCCAGTAGTATGAAAGTCGGCCAGACTAGAAACGAGCAGTACTTC. Encoded protein: CASSMKVGQTRNEQYF. The full variable domain, completed using reference TRBV19 and TRBJ2-7, is DGGITQSPKYLFRKEGQNVTLSCEQNLNHDAMYWYRQDPGQGLRLIYYSQIVNDFQKGDIAEGYSVSREKKESFPLTVTSAQKNPTAFYLCASSMKVGQTRNEQYFGPGTRLTVT.

CDR3 nucleotide sequence: TGCAGCGCAAAAACAGGGCTCGAGCAGTACTTC. As protein: CSAKTGLEQYF. The chain recombines TRBV29-1 with TRBJ2-7, with a possible D match to TRBD1 (6 bases). CDR1 SQVTM and CDR2 ANQGSEA come from the germline V gene. This CDR3 region has 11 residues. V was pared by 7 bases and J by 6 bases, with 13 bases between.

The gene calls are TRBV4-3 and TRBJ1-3, with TRBD1 as a possible D gene (5 bases). The CDR3 contains 15 residues. CDR1 is LGHNA and CDR2 is YSLEER in the germline V gene. Trimming pared 0 bases from V and 2 bases from J, leaving 8 bases between. The CDR3 loop reads CASSQDRTTGNTIYF. As DNA, the CDR3 is TGCGCCAGCAGCCAAGATCGGACAACTGGAAACACCATATATTTT.

The genes are TRBV5-6 and TRBJ2-7; TRBD2 aligns across 9 bases. Germline loops: CDR1 SGHDT, CDR2 YYEEEE. The length of the CDR3 is 15 residues. V lost 0 bases to trimming and J lost 0 bases; unmatched junction nucleotides: 1. The CDR3 loop reads CASSLGLADSYEQYF. Here the CDR3 DNA reads TGTGCCAGCAGCTTGGGACTAGCGGACTCCTACGAGCAGTACTTC.

This chain uses TRBV27 with TRBJ1-2; the match to TRBD1 covers 8 bases. The CDR3 runs to 16 residues. The J segment lost 7 bases and the V segment lost 1 base, leaving 11 bases of the junction unmatched. Germline V gives CDR1 MNHEY, CDR2 SMNVEV (reference sequence). The CDR3 nucleotides are TGTGCCAGCAGTTTATTAGCCCCAGGGGGCGCAGGTGGCTACACCTTC. Translation: CASSLLAPGGAGGYTF.

The chain combines TRBV27 with TRBJ2-7, with 8 nucleotides matching TRBD2. The CDR3 covers 16 residues. V trimming: 7 bases; J trimming: 1 base; junction bases outside the gene matches: 12. Per germline, CDR1 MNHEY and CDR2 SMNVEV (reference sequence). This CDR3 reads CASKRLGLALSYEQYF. The CDR3, as DNA: TGTGCCAGCAAACGACTCGGACTAGCTTTATCCTACGAGCAGTACTTC.

The chain uses TRBV2 and TRBJ2-7; 15 bases match TRBD2. Losses at the gene ends were 1 base for V and 2 bases for J; bases not matched to a gene: 0. CDR1 is SNHLY and CDR2 is FYNNEI in the germline V gene. The CDR3 runs to 16 residues. CDR3 residues: CASSEGTSGRAYEQYF. The CDR3 DNA sequence: TGTGCCAGCAGTGAAGGGACTAGCGGGAGGGCCTACGAGCAGTACTTC.

The gene calls are TRBV2 and TRBJ1-5, with TRBD1 matching 9 bases. The ends lost 8 bases at V and 6 bases at J; junction bases unmatched: 14. The CDR3 contains 16 residues. CDR1 is SNHLY and CDR2 is FYNNEI in the germline V gene. The CDR3 bases are TGTGCCAGCGGAACCTCCGGGACAGGGATCGGTCAGCCCCAGCATTTT. It specifies CASGTSGTGIGQPQHF.

The chain links TRBV19 to TRBJ1-1; 7 positions match TRBD1. The CDR3 extends over 14 amino acids. V was clipped by 3 bases and J by 1 base; unmatched bases: 2. In germline, CDR1 is LNHDA, CDR2 SQIVND (reference sequence). CDR3 sequence reads: CASSIGDRNTEAFF. DNA for the CDR3: TGTGCCAGTAGTATTGGGGACAGGAACACTGAAGCTTTCTTT.

V gene TRBV18 combines with J gene TRBJ1-1, with TRBD1 identical over 9 bases. The trim removed 6 bases at V and 4 bases at J, leaving 6 bases unmatched. Germline CDR1 and CDR2: KGHSH and LQKENI. The CDR3 spans 14 residues. The CDR3 nucleotides read TGTGCCAGCTCCCCGAGGGACAGGGTCACTGAAGCTTTCTTT. Translation gives CASSPRDRVTEAFF.

The chain joins TRBV6-5 to TRBJ1-5, with D possibly TRBD1 on 6 matching bases. This CDR3 comprises 14 residues. V gave up 4 bases and J gave up 4 bases, with 11 bases separating them. The germline gives CDR1 MNHEY, CDR2 SVGAGI. The CDR3 loop reads CASSWGTPNQPQHF. The CDR3 region has the DNA TGTGCCAGCAGTTGGGGGACACCGAATCAGCCCCAGCATTTT.

The V gene is TRBV11-2, the J gene TRBJ2-1; D is ambiguous. Germline CDR1 and CDR2: SGHAT and FQNNGV. The CDR3 has 14 amino acids. V was cut by 7 bases and J by 3 bases, with 13 bases left in between. The CDR3 DNA reads as TGTGCCAGCACCCTGCTGGCAGGCTACAATGAGCAGTTCTTC. This encodes CASTLLAGYNEQFF. Using reference TRBV11-2 and TRBJ2-1 for the parts outside the CDR3, the full variable domain is EAGVAQSPRYKIIEKRQSVAFWCNPISGHATLYWYQQILGQGPKLLIQFQNNGVVDDSQLPKDRFSAERLKGVDSTLKIQPAKLEDSAVYLCASTLLAGYNEQFFGPGTRLTVL.

The chain is built from TRBV18 and TRBJ1-1, with 8 bases matching TRBD1. CDR1 is KGHSH and CDR2 is LQKENI in the germline V gene. The CDR3 loop spans 17 amino acids. The V segment lost 0 bases and the J segment 0 bases; nucleotides outside the gene matches: 6. CDR3 DNA sequence: TGTGCCAGCTCACCACCAATTAGGACAGGGATGAACACTGAAGCTTTCTTT. Amino acid sequence: CASSPPIRTGMNTEAFF.

The gene calls are TRBV19 and TRBJ1-5; TRBD1 matches at 10 bases. With V trimmed by 5 bases and J by 8 bases, 6 bases remained unmatched. CDR3 length: 14 residues. Germline V gives CDR1 LNHDA, CDR2 SQIVND (reference sequence). Here the CDR3 reads CASSLTGGSKPQHF. The CDR3 nucleotides read TGTGCCAGTAGTTTGACAGGGGGCTCGAAGCCCCAGCATTTT.

This clone was observed once. The V gene is TRBV18, the J gene TRBJ2-7, with a tentative D call TRBD2 (6 bases). V was trimmed by 6 bases and J by 4 bases, leaving 16 bases between them. CDR3 length equals 14 residues. Germline V gene sequence: CDR1 KGHSH, CDR2 LQKENI. The CDR3 sequence is CASSLPGLGYEQYF. The CDR3 DNA reads as TGTGCCAGCTCCCTTCCGGGACTTGGGTACGAGCAGTACTTC.

The CDR3 is CASSPITSGVREQYF. CDR3 nucleotides: TGTGCCAGCAGCCCTATAACGTCGGGGGTGCGGGAGCAGTACTTC. The V gene is TRBV14, the J gene TRBJ2-7; weak D call: TRBD2 (6 bases). This CDR3 comprises 15 residues. Trimming pared 4 bases from V and 7 bases from J, leaving 20 bases between. The V gene's germline CDR1 is SGHDN and CDR2 FVKESK.

The chain uses TRBV7-2 and TRBJ2-5; D might be TRBD2 (6 bases). Trimming took off 5 bases at V and 2 bases at J, with 15 bases between the two ends. This CDR3 is 15 amino acids long. Germline V gene data show CDR1 as SGHTA and CDR2 as FQGNSA. CDR3 nucleotide sequence: TGTGCCAGCAGCCTCCACAGGAGGGTACAAGAGACCCAGTACTTC. As protein: CASSLHRRVQETQYF.

The chain combines TRBV5-5 with TRBJ1-1; D not certain. CDR3 length: 12 amino acids. V lost 0 bases to trimming and J lost 7 bases, with 7 bases between them. From germline, CDR1 is SGHKS and CDR2 YYEKEE (reference sequence). CDR3 nucleotides: TGTGCCAGCAGCTTGGCCTCAGGTGAAGCTTTCTTT. Translated: CASSLASGEAFF. The whole variable domain, remainder taken from reference TRBV5-5 and TRBJ1-1, is DAGVTQSPTHLIKTRGQQVTLRCSPISGHKSVSWYQQVLGQGPQFIFQYYEKEERGRGNFPDRFSARQFPNYSSELNVNALLLGDSALYLCASSLASGEAFFGQGTRLTVV.

The rearrangement joins TRBV2 to TRBJ1-3; no clear D. With 3 bases removed from V and 0 bases from J, the gap between germline ends came to 9 bases. The CDR3 runs to 15 residues. Germline loops: CDR1 SNHLY, CDR2 FYNNEI. CDR3 in amino acids: CASSEGEASGNTIYF. CDR3 bases: TGTGCCAGCAGTGAGGGTGAGGCCTCTGGAAACACCATATATTTT.

This chain joins TRBV27 and TRBJ2-2; D unclear. The CDR3 extends over 15 amino acids. CDR1 and CDR2 from the germline V gene are MNHEY and SMNVEV (reference sequence). The V end lost 7 bases, the J end lost 6 bases, and 18 bases lay between the germline ends. Written as DNA, the CDR3 is TGTGCCAGCACAATTTCCTCGAGGTCCGCCGGGGAGCTGTTTTTT. Translated, it gives CASTISSRSAGELFF.

The V call is TRBV7-9, the J call TRBJ2-7; D is possibly TRBD2 (5 bases). Between the trimmed V and J ends, which lost 4 bases and 7 bases, there was a span of 17 bases. From germline, CDR1 is SEHNR and CDR2 FQNEAQ (reference sequence). CDR3 length: 14 residues. Here the CDR3 reads CASSSFRAGREQYF. The CDR3 DNA follows: TGTGCCAGCAGCTCCTTTCGTGCGGGTCGTGAGCAGTACTTC.

This chain connects TRBV5-4 to TRBJ2-3; possibly TRBD2 for D (5 bases). This CDR3 is 15 amino acids long. V dropped 0 bases and J dropped 4 bases, with 12 bases sitting between them. Germline V gives CDR1 SGHNT, CDR2 YYREEE (reference sequence). The CDR3 DNA follows: TGTGCCAGCAGCTTGGGGGAGTTATTATCAGATACGCAGTATTTT. It specifies CASSLGELLSDTQYF.

The chain is built from TRBV28 and TRBJ1-4; D call uncertain. The V end lost 6 bases, the J end lost 8 bases, and 19 bases lay between the germline ends. From germline, CDR1 is MDHEN and CDR2 SYDVKM. This CDR3 has 15 residues. This CDR3 reads CASSHSTALVEKLFF. DNA of the CDR3: TGTGCCAGCAGCCATAGCACCGCCCTGGTGGAAAAACTGTTTTTT.